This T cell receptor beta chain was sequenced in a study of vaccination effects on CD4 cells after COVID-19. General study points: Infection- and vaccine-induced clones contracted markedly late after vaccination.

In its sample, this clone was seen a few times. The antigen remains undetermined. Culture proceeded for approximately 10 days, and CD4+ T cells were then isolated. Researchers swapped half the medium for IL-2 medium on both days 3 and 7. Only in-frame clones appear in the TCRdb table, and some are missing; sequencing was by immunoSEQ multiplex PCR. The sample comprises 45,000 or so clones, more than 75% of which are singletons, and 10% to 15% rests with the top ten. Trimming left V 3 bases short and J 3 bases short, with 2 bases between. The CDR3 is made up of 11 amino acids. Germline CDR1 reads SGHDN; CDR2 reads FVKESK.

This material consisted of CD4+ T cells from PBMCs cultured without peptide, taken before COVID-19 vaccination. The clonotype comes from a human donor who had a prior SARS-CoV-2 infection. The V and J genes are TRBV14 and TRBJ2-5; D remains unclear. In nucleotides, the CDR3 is TGTGCCAGCAGCCATAAAGAGACCCAGTACTTC. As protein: CASSHKETQYF.